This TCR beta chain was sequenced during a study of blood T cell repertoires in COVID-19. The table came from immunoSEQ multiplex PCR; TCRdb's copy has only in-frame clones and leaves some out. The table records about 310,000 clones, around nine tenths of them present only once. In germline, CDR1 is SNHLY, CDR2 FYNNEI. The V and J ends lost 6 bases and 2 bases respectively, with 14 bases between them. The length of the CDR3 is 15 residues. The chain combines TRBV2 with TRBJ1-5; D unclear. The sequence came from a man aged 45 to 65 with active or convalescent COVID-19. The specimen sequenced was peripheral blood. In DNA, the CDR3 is TGTGCCAGCAGAAGCTGGAGCGAGGGCAATCAGCCCCAGCATTTT. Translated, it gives CASRSWSEGNQPQHF.